This T cell receptor (beta chain) was recorded in a study of shared clonotypes between healthy human individuals (dated by TCRdb to 2018 to 2020). About the full investigation: A few men and two women, aged 18 to 49 years, made up the cohort. Blood TCR repertoires of four to six healthy adults were deeply sequenced to estimate repertoire size and the extent of clonotype sharing between individuals. Different laboratories and diverse techniques were used to prepare libraries and sequence TCR repertoires, to increase sequencing depth and limit assay-specific biases. Each donor's leukapheresis produced roughly between roughly 0.85 and 9 billion PBMCs.

This clone was seen a handful of times. Its binding antigen is unknown. Base quality data are lacking; no much larger clone is found one base away. Study-wide conclusions, independent of this receptor: Pairwise subsampling led to the expectation that sequencing depth would affect the degree of clonotype sharing among donors. Sampling was restricted to blood, and TCR repertoires in tissues likely differ from the TCR repertoires found in blood. Because the study included a small number of donors, the genetic and exposure-history diversity represented was limited.

The donors were healthy, HIV-negative adults who had no recently reported acute infections or vaccinations. Every donor was a Caucasian adult living in Nashville, Tennessee, USA. In the unsorted samples, 90 million to 100 million PBMCs were counted, and genomic DNA was extracted using the QIAamp DNA Blood Mini kit. Blood was obtained by leukapheresis, after which PBMCs were separated by Ficoll-Histopaque density gradient centrifugation and cryopreserved in liquid nitrogen vapor phase. Relative to germline, V is 1 base shorter and J is 2 bases shorter, with 16 bases between their ends. The germline V gene provides CDR1 SGDLS and CDR2 YYNGEE. The CDR3 holds 18 amino acids from the cysteine to the phenylalanine. CDR3 DNA only is kept here, 54 bases in frame from base 1. TCR CDR3 regions were amplified from genomic DNA by multiplex PCR using the deep immunoSEQ assay. Extracted genomic DNA from each cell subset was distributed evenly across all wells of several immunoSEQ 96-well plates, and each plate was treated as a replicate. For unsorted PBMC, about 270 ng of genomic DNA, equivalent to about 30,000 T cell genomes, went into each replicate PCR. Unsorted PBMC genomic DNA was sequenced across ten immunoSEQ deep assay plates. Purified libraries were measured with a Qubit 3.0 fluorometer, size-checked on a Bioanalyzer 2100, and measured again with the KAPA Library Quantification kit. A separate single-read 150-cycle Illumina NextSeq 550 flow cell was used to sequence each immunoSEQ 96-well plate. As for how the authors treated the data: Because the immunoSEQ output included only junctional sequences and no quality scores, the filtering could not be the same as the filtering used for full-length reads. To assign V/J genes and CDR3, sequences were annotated against IMGT germline references using PyIR, a Python wrapper for IgBLAST v1.9. Reads were removed for weak V/J assignments (E-value above 1e-6), missing CDR3, stop codons, out-of-frame junctions, or ambiguous translated residues. V3J clonotypes were defined by identical inferred V gene, J gene, and CDR3 amino acid sequence. Percentage overlap between repertoires was computed as shared unique clonotypes divided by the size of the smaller repertoire. Repertoire richness was assessed with RTK rarefaction, the Chao1 estimator, and Recon v2.1 estimates of unobserved clonotypes. TCRdb carries this immuneACCESS record with in-frame sequences only. Its versions omit some clonotypes, under half of them owing to an unresolved V gene in the studies checked, with the rest unexplained. V, J and clone size were drawn from that table, and D and trimming were deduced from the DNA. The sample contains hundreds of thousands of clones, about 80% of them found a single time. The leading ten clones occupy about 11% of the sample.

The sequenced sample consisted of PBMCs. Recombination joined TRBV9 with TRBJ2-6; TRBD2 is possibly the D segment (6 matching bases). This clonotype was sampled from a woman in her 40s in good health. Some clones in this sample may be carry-over from other donors' samples. The CDR3 is CASSVNSGRVAGANVLTF. The DNA sequence reads TGTGCCAGCAGCGTAAATAGCGGCAGGGTGGCTGGGGCCAACGTCCTGACTTTC.